The next 26 T cell receptor beta chains were all read from a single sample in a study of cytomegalovirus exposure and HLA in healthy donors. Sequencing used immunoSEQ multiplex PCR; TCRdb keeps in-frame clones, though not all of them. The table has about 160,000 clones, about 89% seen once. The source material was PBMCs. All receptors come from a woman between 18 and 29 years old in good health and CMV-seropositive.

The rearrangement joins TRBV5-5 to TRBJ2-7; the match to TRBD1 covers 8 bases. V lost 4 bases to trimming and J lost 0 bases; unmatched junction nucleotides: 6. The CDR3 has 15 residues. Germline V gene lookup returns CDR1 SGHKS and CDR2 YYEKEE (reference sequence). CDR3 nucleotides: TGTGCCAGCAGCCGAAGGACAGGGAGCTCCTACGAGCAGTACTTC. Translation: CASSRRTGSSYEQYF.

V is TRBV5-4 and J is TRBJ1-2; D remains ambiguous. There are 14 residues in the CDR3. CDR1 and CDR2 from the germline V gene are SGHNT and YYREEE (reference sequence). Trimming took off 0 bases at V and 0 bases at J, with 6 bases between the two ends. The CDR3 loop is CASSLVGANYGYTF. Here the CDR3 DNA reads TGTGCCAGCAGCTTGGTGGGCGCTAACTATGGCTACACCTTC.

The chain is built from TRBV19 and TRBJ2-5, with 7 nucleotides matching TRBD1. The CDR3 length is 16 residues. Trimming at V came to 5 bases and at J to 1 base, leaving 10 bases not matched to a gene. Per germline, CDR1 LNHDA and CDR2 SQIVND (reference sequence). This CDR3 reads CASSPTTGIVQETQYF. DNA for the CDR3: TGTGCCAGTAGTCCCACGACAGGGATCGTCCAAGAGACCCAGTACTTC.

J is TRBJ2-2 and V is TRBV28; D is possibly TRBD2 (6 bases). The V gene lost 3 bases and the J gene lost 6 bases, with 8 bases spanning the gap. The CDR3 is 13 residues long. Per the germline V gene, CDR1 is MDHEN and CDR2 is SYDVKM. The CDR3 sequence: CASSLPGAGELFF. DNA of the CDR3: TGTGCCAGCAGTTTGCCGGGGGCCGGGGAGCTGTTTTTT.

This sequence joins TRBV7-2 and TRBJ2-7; weak D call: TRBD1 (6 bases). V lost 0 bases to trimming and J lost 3 bases, with 12 bases between them. CDR3 size: 15 residues. Germline V gives CDR1 SGHTA, CDR2 FQGNSA. CDR3 residues: CASSLATGPVYEQYF. The DNA for the CDR3 is TGTGCCAGCAGCTTAGCCACAGGGCCGGTCTACGAGCAGTACTTC. Full variable domain (rest looked up from reference TRBV7-2 and TRBJ2-7): GAGVSQSPSNKVTEKGKDVELRCDPISGHTALYWYRQSLGQGLEFLIYFQGNSAPDKSGLPSDRFSAERTGGSVSTLTIQRTQQEDSAVYLCASSLATGPVYEQYFGPGTRLTVT.

Only a few counts were recorded for this clone. J is TRBJ2-3 and V is TRBV2; tentative D call: TRBD2 (5 bases). The CDR3 runs 13 residues. CDR1 and CDR2 (germline): SNHLY, FYNNEI. The ends were cut back, 7 bases at V and 4 bases at J, with 12 bases in the middle. The CDR3 DNA follows: TGTGCCAGCAACCTGAGGAGGTCAGATACGCAGTATTTT. Residues: CASNLRRSDTQYF.

The gene calls are TRBV7-9 and TRBJ2-5; D might be TRBD2 (7 bases). Germline V CDR1 and CDR2: SEHNR, FQNEAQ (reference sequence). V was trimmed by 2 bases and J by 0 bases, leaving 10 bases between them. This CDR3 comprises 15 residues. The CDR3 sequence: CASSLRGGYQETQYF. CDR3 coding DNA: TGTGCCAGCAGCTTAAGGGGGGGATACCAAGAGACCCAGTACTTC.

This chain uses TRBV21-1 with TRBJ2-7; the table gives TRBD1 as D, unverified against the DNA. TRBV21-1 is reported as a pseudogene. The CDR3 loop spans 17 amino acids. The CDR3: CASSKPPRGTGLCEQYF. Here the CDR3 DNA reads TGTGCCAGCAGCAAACCGCCCCGAGGGACAGGCCTCTGCGAGCAGTACTTC.

V gene TRBV6-1 combines with J gene TRBJ2-2; TRBD2 matches at 14 bases. The CDR3 is 15 amino acids. J lost 7 bases, V lost 6 bases, and 4 bases had no gene match. Germline-derived CDR1 and CDR2 are MNHNS and SASEGT. The CDR3 is CASRGLAGEVGELFF. The DNA for the CDR3 is TGTGCCAGCAGGGGACTAGCGGGGGAGGTCGGGGAGCTGTTTTTT.

The genes are TRBV30 and TRBJ1-1; D gene uncertain. V was clipped by 2 bases and J by 5 bases, with 12 bases between them. Germline CDR1 is GTSNPN and CDR2 is SVGIG (reference sequence). The CDR3 is 13 amino acids. The CDR3 DNA sequence: TGTGCCTGGAGTCGGGGTCCGGGGACTGAAGCTTTCTTT. This sequence encodes CAWSRGPGTEAFF. Variable domain in full (rest from reference TRBV30 and TRBJ1-1): SQTIHQWPATLVQPVGSPLSLECTVEGTSNPNLYWYRQAAGRGLQLLFYSVGIGQISSEVPQNLSASRPQDRQFILSSKKLLLSDSGFYLCAWSRGPGTEAFFGQGTRLTVV.

The J gene is TRBJ1-4, the V gene TRBV7-2; TRBD1 might be the D (5 bases). V was trimmed by 1 base and J by 8 bases, leaving 8 bases between them. CDR1 is SGHTA, CDR2 FQGNSA, per germline. This CDR3 contains 13 residues. This chain's CDR3 is CASSLDRKEKLFF. The DNA for the CDR3 is TGTGCCAGCAGCTTAGACAGGAAAGAAAAACTGTTTTTT.

The genes are TRBV2 and TRBJ1-3; TRBD1 might be the D (6 bases). Trimming cost V 6 bases and J 1 base, with 16 bases left between them. The CDR3 length is 16 residues. Germline V gene data show CDR1 as SNHLY and CDR2 as FYNNEI. Here the CDR3 DNA reads TGTGCCAGCAGGAAGGCCAGGGGTGGGTCTGGAAACACCATATATTTT. It specifies CASRKARGGSGNTIYF.

The table lists this clone with a count of one. This CDR3 reads CASSLQGGSNQPQHF. The CDR3 DNA sequence: TGTGCCAGCAGCTTACAGGGAGGGAGCAATCAGCCCCAGCATTTT. The chain couples TRBV11-2 to TRBJ1-5; D is possibly TRBD1 (5 bases). Looked up from germline, CDR1 is SGHAT and CDR2 is FQNNGV. The CDR3 loop spans 15 amino acids. V lost 2 bases and J lost 1, with 9 bases in between.

The chain has TRBV6-1 and TRBJ1-1; D gene ambiguous. Looked up from germline, CDR1 is MNHNS and CDR2 is SASEGT. Between the trimmed V and J ends, which lost 2 bases and 6 bases, there was a span of 10 bases. There are 13 residues in the CDR3. CDR3 nucleotides: TGTGCCAGCAGTGAATTGAGAGGGCCTGAAGCTTTCTTT. Translation gives CASSELRGPEAFF.

V gene TRBV23-1 combines with J gene TRBJ1-5; 8 bases line up with TRBD1. TRBV23-1 counts as an open reading frame of uncertain function. CDR3 size: 17 residues. Unmatched junction bases numbered 6, after V lost 2 bases and J lost 0 bases. CDR3 nucleotide sequence: TGCGCCAGCAGTCAAAACAGGGGGAATTATAGCAATCAGCCCCAGCATTTT. It is translated as CASSQNRGNYSNQPQHF.

This chain's CDR3 is CASSQEAGTSGYEQYF. The CDR3 DNA reads TGTGCCAGCAGCCAAGAAGCGGGGACTAGTGGGTACGAGCAGTACTTC. The gene calls are TRBV4-2 and TRBJ2-7, with TRBD2 identical over 8 bases. The CDR3 extends over 16 amino acids. The germline gives CDR1 LGHNA, CDR2 YNFKEQ. V lost 0 bases and J lost 4; bases outside the gene matches: 8.

This rearrangement joins TRBV4-2 to TRBJ1-2; no definite D call. There are 15 residues in the CDR3. Germline CDR1 LGHNA, CDR2 YNFKEQ. Trimming took 0 bases from V and 2 from J, leaving 10 bases between them. In nucleotides, the CDR3 is TGTGCCAGCAGCCAAGATCCCGCGGTCAACTATGGCTACACCTTC. Translating it yields CASSQDPAVNYGYTF.

The chain links TRBV15 to TRBJ2-1, with 7 bases fitting TRBD2. Per germline, CDR1 LNHNV and CDR2 YYDKDF (reference sequence). The ends lost 1 base at V and 1 base at J; junction bases unmatched: 1. The CDR3 covers 15 residues. The CDR3: CATSRGGRSYNEQFF. The CDR3 DNA sequence: TGTGCCACCAGCAGAGGCGGGAGATCCTACAATGAGCAGTTCTTC.

This chain uses TRBV14 with TRBJ2-7, with 9 bases identical to TRBD2. The V and J ends lost 2 bases and 4 bases, in that order; junction bases with no gene match: 9. This CDR3 comprises 16 residues. CDR1 is SGHDN, CDR2 FVKESK, per germline. CDR3 sequence: CASSQSLAGRVYEQYF. The CDR3 nucleotides read TGTGCCAGCAGCCAATCGCTAGCGGGGAGGGTGTACGAGCAGTACTTC.

The chain employs TRBV9 and TRBJ1-6; a weak D match, TRBD1 (6 bases). CDR3 size: 17 residues. V was clipped by 0 bases and J by 4 bases, with 14 bases between them. CDR1 is SGDLS, CDR2 YYNGEE, per germline. The CDR3 sequence is CASSVDSGASYNSPLHF. In nucleotides, the CDR3 is TGTGCCAGCAGCGTAGATTCAGGGGCGAGTTATAATTCACCCCTCCACTTT.

The V gene is TRBV5-6, the J gene TRBJ2-1; 11 positions match TRBD2. CDR1 is SGHDT, CDR2 YYEEEE, per germline. The CDR3 has 14 amino acids. V lost 2 bases, J lost 9 bases, and 4 bases stayed unmatched. CDR3 DNA sequence: TGTGCCAGCAGCTTCCCTAGCGGGGGGTTTGAGCAGTTCTTC. Translation gives CASSFPSGGFEQFF.

The chain employs TRBV6-5 and TRBJ1-4; D is possibly TRBD1 (5 bases). Germline assignment: CDR1 MNHEY and CDR2 SVGAGI. The CDR3 has 15 residues. V was pared by 0 bases and J by 10 bases, with 15 bases between. The CDR3 DNA is TGTGCCAGCAGTTACTCCGGTCAGGGTCTAGGAAAACTGTTTTTT. Its translation is CASSYSGQGLGKLFF.

This clone showed up just a few times. This sequence joins TRBV5-1 and TRBJ2-2, with 9 bases lining up with TRBD1. With V trimmed by 5 bases and J by 5 bases, 7 bases remained unmatched. The CDR3 loop spans 15 amino acids. Germline V gene data show CDR1 as SGHRS and CDR2 as YFSETQ. The CDR3 DNA reads TGCGCCAGCAGGGACGGACAGGGGAGGACCGGGGAGCTGTTTTTT. Encoded protein: CASRDGQGRTGELFF.

The V and J genes are TRBV4-2 and TRBJ1-3; the D gene is possibly TRBD1 (6 bases). This CDR3 has 18 residues. V lost 4 bases and J 0 bases, leaving 19 bases between the germline ends. Germline CDR1 and CDR2: LGHNA and YNFKEQ. The CDR3 bases are TGTGCCAGCAGCCCGAGAACAGGGTTCGGGCTCTCTGGAAACACCATATATTTT. This sequence encodes CASSPRTGFGLSGNTIYF.

The gene calls are TRBV7-9 and TRBJ2-2; TRBD1 matches at 10 bases. Per germline, CDR1 SEHNR and CDR2 FQNEAQ (reference sequence). V dropped 2 bases and J dropped 6; count of bases not matched to a gene: 3. The CDR3 totals 15 residues. CDR3 region: CASSLPGQGSGELFF. DNA for the CDR3: TGTGCCAGCAGCTTACCGGGACAGGGGTCCGGGGAGCTGTTTTTT.

The chain couples TRBV19 to TRBJ2-2, with 10 positions matching TRBD2. The CDR3 has 15 residues. Germline CDR1 and CDR2: LNHDA and SQIVND (reference sequence). V was pared by 5 bases and J by 6 bases, with 6 bases of the junction left unmatched. The CDR3 nucleotides are TGTGCCAGTAGTCTGACTAGCGGGTTTTCCGGGGAGCTGTTTTTT. It specifies CASSLTSGFSGELFF.